This T cell receptor (beta chain) was sequenced for a study of blood T cell repertoires in COVID-19. Assay used: immunoSEQ multiplex PCR; TCRdb lists only in-frame clones, some missing. The table records more than 120,000 clones, about 83% of them present only once. In this sample, this clone turned up once. Trimming stripped 5 bases from V and 4 bases from J, with 11 bases between. CDR1 and CDR2 (germline): GTSNPN, SVGIG (reference sequence). CDR3 length equals 12 residues. The clonotype originates from a woman in her 50s with active or convalescent COVID-19. What was sequenced was peripheral blood. This chain uses TRBV30 with TRBJ1-2; D uncertain. The CDR3 DNA reads TGTGCCTGGCTTCAGGAGGGCTATGGCTACACCTTC. Protein product: CAWLQEGYGYTF.